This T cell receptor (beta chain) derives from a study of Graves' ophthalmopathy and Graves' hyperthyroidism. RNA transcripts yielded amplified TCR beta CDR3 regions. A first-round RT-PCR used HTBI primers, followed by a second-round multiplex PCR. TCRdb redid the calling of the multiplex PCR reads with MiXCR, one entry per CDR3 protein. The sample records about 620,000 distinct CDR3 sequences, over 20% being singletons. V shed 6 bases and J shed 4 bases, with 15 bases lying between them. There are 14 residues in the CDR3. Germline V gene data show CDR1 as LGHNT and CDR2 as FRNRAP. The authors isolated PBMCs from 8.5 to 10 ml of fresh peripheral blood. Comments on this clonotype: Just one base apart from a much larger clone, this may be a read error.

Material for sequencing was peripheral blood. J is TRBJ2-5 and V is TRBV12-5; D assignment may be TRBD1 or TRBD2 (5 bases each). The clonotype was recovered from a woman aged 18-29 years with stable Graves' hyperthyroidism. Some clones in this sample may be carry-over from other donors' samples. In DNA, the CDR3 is TGTGCTAGTGGCCAGGGACGGCTCGTAGAGACCCAGTACTTC. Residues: CASGQGRLVETQYF.